One and the same sample provided the 16 T cell receptor beta chains below, sequenced in a study of brain T cells in children with intractable seizures. This sample's time point: blood from clinic visit 5 months post-surgery; TSC patient then seizure free. Method: immunoSEQ multiplex PCR; TCRdb's copy keeps in-frame clones and lacks some. The data show about 350,000 clones, about 93% seen once. The source material was peripheral blood, sampled roughly 5 months after surgery. The receptors were gathered from a boy less than two years old with tuberous sclerosis and intractable seizures.

The rearrangement links TRBV19 to TRBJ1-1; 8 bases match TRBD1. The CDR3 runs 16 residues. CDR1 LNHDA and CDR2 SQIVND come from the germline V gene (reference sequence). With V trimmed by 5 bases and J by 6 bases, 14 bases remained unmatched. CDR3 DNA sequence: TGTGCCAGTAGTCCCCGGGCAGGGGGCGGCCCCGCTGAAGCTTTCTTT. This encodes CASSPRAGGGPAEAFF.

This chain uses TRBV13 with TRBJ1-1; 7 positions agree with TRBD1. CDR1 and CDR2 (germline): PRHDT, FYEKMQ (reference sequence). V dropped 3 bases and J dropped 0; count of bases not matched to a gene: 7. This CDR3 comprises 16 residues. Here the CDR3 reads CASSLTGFGMNTEAFF. For the CDR3, the DNA is TGTGCCAGCAGCTTGACAGGGTTTGGTATGAACACTGAAGCTTTCTTT.

The chain is built from TRBV28 and TRBJ1-3; maybe TRBD1 (5 bases). CDR1 is MDHEN, CDR2 SYDVKM, per germline. V shed 6 bases and J shed 7 bases, with 13 bases lying between them. This CDR3 comprises 13 residues. CDR3 coding DNA: TGTGCCAGCAGGGAAGGACATCGGAACACCATATATTTT. Translating gives CASREGHRNTIYF.

This chain joins TRBV16 and TRBJ1-2, with D hard to call. The V end lost 0 bases, the J end lost 4 bases, and 15 bases lay between the germline ends. The CDR3 runs 16 residues. Germline V gene data show CDR1 as KGHSY and CDR2 as FQNENV. CDR3 nucleotide sequence: TGTGCCAGCAGCCAATCTTCGGCAGTTCACTCCTATGGCTACACCTTC. Its translation is CASSQSSAVHSYGYTF. Full variable domain (rest looked up from reference TRBV16 and TRBJ1-2): GEEVAQTPKHLVRGEGQKAKLYCAPIKGHSYVFWYQQVLKNEFKFLISFQNENVFDETGMPKERFSAKCLPNSPCSLEIQATKLEDSAVYFCASSQSSAVHSYGYTFGSGTRLTVV.

The rearrangement uses TRBV19 and TRBJ2-1, with 10 bases that match TRBD2. The V segment lost 4 bases and the J segment 6 bases; nucleotides outside the gene matches: 9. Germline V CDR1 and CDR2: LNHDA, SQIVND (reference sequence). The CDR3 extends over 16 amino acids. This chain's CDR3 is CASSNHLAGASNEQFF. The CDR3 DNA is TGTGCCAGTAGTAATCACCTAGCGGGAGCTTCCAATGAGCAGTTCTTC.

The chain carries TRBV5-1 and TRBJ1-5, with 10 bases aligning to TRBD1. Germline V gene data show CDR1 as SGHRS and CDR2 as YFSETQ. V lost 3 bases, J lost 0 bases, and 9 bases stayed unmatched. This CDR3 is built from 18 residues. The CDR3 region has the DNA TGCGCCAGCAGCTGTCGACAGGGGGCGCAAAATAGCAATCAGCCCCAGCATTTT. Its translation is CASSCRQGAQNSNQPQHF.

This clone was recorded once. The CDR3 sequence: CASSQPPGQGISYNEQFF. CDR3 in DNA: TGCGCCAGCAGCCAACCGCCGGGACAGGGTATCTCCTACAATGAGCAGTTCTTC. The chain employs TRBV4-1 and TRBJ2-1; 9 nucleotides match TRBD1. V was clipped by 2 bases and J by 0 bases; unmatched bases: 8. CDR1 MGHRA and CDR2 YSYEKL come from the germline V gene. The CDR3 is 18 residues long.

The chain recombines TRBV5-1 with TRBJ2-7, with D unresolved. Germline CDR1 and CDR2: SGHRS and YFSETQ. Trimming took 7 bases from V and 0 from J, leaving 14 bases between them. This CDR3 has 14 amino acids. The CDR3 sequence: CASRKQPSSYEQYF. The CDR3 DNA reads TGCGCCAGCCGGAAACAGCCGAGCTCCTACGAGCAGTACTTC.

The CDR3 sequence is CASRPGLAGNTQYF. The CDR3, as DNA: TGTGCCAGCAGACCGGGACTAGCGGGAAATACGCAGTATTTT. The chain uses TRBV6-5 and TRBJ2-3, with TRBD2 matching over 13 bases. Germline assignment: CDR1 MNHEY and CDR2 SVGAGI. This CDR3 region has 14 residues. The junction had 4 bases not matched to a gene; V was cut back by 6 bases and J by 7 bases.

J is TRBJ2-7 and V is TRBV19; 9 bases map to TRBD1. V was clipped by 6 bases and J by 6 bases; unmatched bases: 9. CDR1 LNHDA and CDR2 SQIVND come from the germline V gene (reference sequence). The CDR3 spans 14 residues. CDR3 residues: CASSIRKQGAEQYF. The CDR3 bases are TGTGCCAGTAGCATTCGGAAACAGGGGGCCGAGCAGTACTTC.

The chain links TRBV30 to TRBJ2-7; 8 bases are a match to TRBD1. The CDR3 is 13 residues long. Germline loops: CDR1 GTSNPN, CDR2 SVGIG (reference sequence). The V and J ends lost 3 bases and 4 bases, in that order; junction bases with no gene match: 5. CDR3 residues: CAWSADRVYEQYF. DNA of the CDR3: TGTGCCTGGAGCGCGGACAGGGTTTACGAGCAGTACTTC.

Regarding this clone: Other DNA sequences of this sample code for an identical CDR3. This CDR3 is CASSVGGVNYGYTF. The CDR3, as DNA: TGTGCCAGCAGCGTAGGGGGGGTTAACTATGGCTACACCTTC. The rearrangement links TRBV9 to TRBJ1-2, with a tentative D call TRBD1 (5 bases). CDR3 size: 14 residues. Germline V lookup: CDR1 SGDLS, CDR2 YYNGEE. Trimming cost V 0 bases and J 1 base, with 7 bases left between them.

This chain joins TRBV13 and TRBJ2-3; 7 nucleotides align to TRBD1. J was trimmed by 0 bases and V by 3 bases; bases with no gene match: 3. Germline V lookup: CDR1 PRHDT, CDR2 FYEKMQ (reference sequence). The CDR3 is made up of 15 amino acids. CDR3 nucleotide sequence: TGTGCCAGCAGCTTGGGGACAGCCAGCACAGATACGCAGTATTTT. Protein product: CASSLGTASTDTQYF.

This clone showed up just a few times. The gene calls are TRBV5-1 and TRBJ2-2; D ambiguous. Trimming left V 0 bases short and J 3 bases short, with 12 bases between. The germline gives CDR1 SGHRS, CDR2 YFSETQ. The CDR3 extends over 16 amino acids. The CDR3 region is CASSLEGSPDTGELFF. CDR3 in DNA: TGCGCCAGCAGCTTGGAAGGTAGCCCCGACACCGGGGAGCTGTTTTTT.

The genes are TRBV5-1 and TRBJ1-1; 9 nucleotides agree with TRBD1. V was clipped by 4 bases and J by 4 bases; unmatched bases: 8. Germline V gives CDR1 SGHRS, CDR2 YFSETQ. The CDR3 has 15 residues. As DNA, the CDR3 is TGCGCCAGCAGCGACAACAGGGGGCGCGGCACTGAAGCTTTCTTT. Translation: CASSDNRGRGTEAFF.

The chain has TRBV29-1 and TRBJ1-3; a weak D match, TRBD1 (5 bases). V gave up 2 bases and J gave up 0 bases, with 11 bases separating them. The CDR3 spans 15 residues. Looked up from germline, CDR1 is SQVTM and CDR2 is ANQGSEA. CDR3 nucleotides: TGCAGCGTTGAAACTAGACAGATCTCTGGAAACACCATATATTTT. This sequence encodes CSVETRQISGNTIYF.